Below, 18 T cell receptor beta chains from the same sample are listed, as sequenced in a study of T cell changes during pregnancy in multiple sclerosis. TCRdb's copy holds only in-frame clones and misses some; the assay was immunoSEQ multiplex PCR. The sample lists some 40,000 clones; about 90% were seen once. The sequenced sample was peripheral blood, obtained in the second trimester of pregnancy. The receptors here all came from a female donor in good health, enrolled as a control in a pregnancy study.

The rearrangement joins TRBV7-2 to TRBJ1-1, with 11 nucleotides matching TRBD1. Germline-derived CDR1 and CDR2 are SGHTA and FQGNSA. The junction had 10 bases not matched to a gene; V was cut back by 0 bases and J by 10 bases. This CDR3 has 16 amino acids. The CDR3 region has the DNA TGTGCCAGCAGCTTAGCTCGGGGACAGGGGGAAGAATCAGCTTTCTTT. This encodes CASSLARGQGEESAFF.

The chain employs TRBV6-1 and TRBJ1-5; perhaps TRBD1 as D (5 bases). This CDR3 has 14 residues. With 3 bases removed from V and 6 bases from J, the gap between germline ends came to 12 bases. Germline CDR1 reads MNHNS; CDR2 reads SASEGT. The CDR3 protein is CASSEGHRGQPQHF. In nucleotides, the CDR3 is TGTGCCAGCAGTGAGGGCCATAGGGGTCAGCCCCAGCATTTT.

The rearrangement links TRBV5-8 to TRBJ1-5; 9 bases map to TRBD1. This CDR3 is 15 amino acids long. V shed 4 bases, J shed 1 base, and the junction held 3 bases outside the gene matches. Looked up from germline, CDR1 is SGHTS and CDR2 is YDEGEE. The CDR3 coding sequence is TGTGCCAGCAGCGGAGACAGGGGGAGCAATCAGCCCCAGCATTTT. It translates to CASSGDRGSNQPQHF.

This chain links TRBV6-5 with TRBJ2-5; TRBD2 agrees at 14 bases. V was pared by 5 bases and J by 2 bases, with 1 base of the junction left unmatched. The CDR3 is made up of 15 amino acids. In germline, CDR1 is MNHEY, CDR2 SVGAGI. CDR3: CASSRTSGGQETQYF. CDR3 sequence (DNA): TGTGCCAGCAGTCGGACTAGCGGGGGGCAAGAGACCCAGTACTTC.

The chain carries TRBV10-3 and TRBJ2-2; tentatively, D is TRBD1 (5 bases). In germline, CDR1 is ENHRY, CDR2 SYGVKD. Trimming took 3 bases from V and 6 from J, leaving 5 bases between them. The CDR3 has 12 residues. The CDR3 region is CAISDRAGELFF. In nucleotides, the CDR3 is TGTGCCATCAGTGACAGGGCCGGGGAGCTGTTTTTT.

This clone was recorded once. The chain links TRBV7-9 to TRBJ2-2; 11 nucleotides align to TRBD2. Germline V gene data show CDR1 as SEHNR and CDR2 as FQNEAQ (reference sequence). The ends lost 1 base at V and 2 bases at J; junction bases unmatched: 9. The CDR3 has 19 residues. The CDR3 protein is CASSLGLLAGALNTGELFF. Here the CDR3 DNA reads TGTGCCAGCAGCTTAGGCCTACTAGCGGGGGCCTTAAACACCGGGGAGCTGTTTTTT.

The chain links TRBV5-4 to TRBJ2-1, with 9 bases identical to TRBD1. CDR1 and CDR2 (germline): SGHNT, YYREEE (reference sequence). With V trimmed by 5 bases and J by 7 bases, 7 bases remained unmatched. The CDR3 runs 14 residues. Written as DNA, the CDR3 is TGTGCCAGCAGTTCGGACAGGGGATTAAATGAGCAGTTCTTC. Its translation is CASSSDRGLNEQFF.

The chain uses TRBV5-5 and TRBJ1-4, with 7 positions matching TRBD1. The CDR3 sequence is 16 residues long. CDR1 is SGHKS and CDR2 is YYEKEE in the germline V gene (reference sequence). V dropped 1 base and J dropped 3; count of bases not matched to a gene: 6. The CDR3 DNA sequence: TGTGCCAGCAGCTTGTCCGAGGGGGCGGCTAATGAAAAACTGTTTTTT. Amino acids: CASSLSEGAANEKLFF.

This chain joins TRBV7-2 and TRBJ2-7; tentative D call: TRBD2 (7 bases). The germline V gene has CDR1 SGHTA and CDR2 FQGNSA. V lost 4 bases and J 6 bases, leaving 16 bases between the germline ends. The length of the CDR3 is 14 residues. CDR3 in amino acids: CASSSRSGGSEQYF. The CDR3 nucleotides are TGTGCCAGCAGCTCTAGGTCGGGGGGCTCCGAGCAGTACTTC.

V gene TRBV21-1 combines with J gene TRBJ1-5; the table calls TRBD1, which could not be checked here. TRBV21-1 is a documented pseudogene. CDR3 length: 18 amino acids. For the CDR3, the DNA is TGTGCCAGCAGCAAAGGGAGTAAGGACAGGGATAGCAATCAGCCCCAGCATTTT. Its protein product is CASSKGSKDRDSNQPQHF.

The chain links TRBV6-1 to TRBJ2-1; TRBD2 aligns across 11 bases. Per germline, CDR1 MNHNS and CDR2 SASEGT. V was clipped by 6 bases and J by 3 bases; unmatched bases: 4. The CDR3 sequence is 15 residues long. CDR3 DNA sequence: TGTGCCAGCAGGAAACTAGCGGGAGACTACAATGAGCAGTTCTTC. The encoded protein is CASRKLAGDYNEQFF.

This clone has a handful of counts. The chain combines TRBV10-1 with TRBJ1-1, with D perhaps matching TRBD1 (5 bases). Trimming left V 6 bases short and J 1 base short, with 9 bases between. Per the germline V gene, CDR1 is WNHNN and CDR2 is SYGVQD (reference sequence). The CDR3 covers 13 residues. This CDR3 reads CASSHGQNTEAFF. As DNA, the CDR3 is TGCGCCAGCAGCCACGGACAGAACACTGAAGCTTTCTTT.

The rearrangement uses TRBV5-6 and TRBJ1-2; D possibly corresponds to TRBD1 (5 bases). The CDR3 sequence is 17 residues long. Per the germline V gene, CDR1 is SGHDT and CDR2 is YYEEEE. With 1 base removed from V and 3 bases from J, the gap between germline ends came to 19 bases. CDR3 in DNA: TGTGCCAGCAGCTTGTTTCAGGGTAGTGGGCTAGACTATGGCTACACCTTC. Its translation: CASSLFQGSGLDYGYTF.

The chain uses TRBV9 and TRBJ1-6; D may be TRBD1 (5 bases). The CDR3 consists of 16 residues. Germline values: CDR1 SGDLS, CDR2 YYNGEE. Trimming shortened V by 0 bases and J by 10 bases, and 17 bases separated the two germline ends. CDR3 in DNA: TGTGCCAGCAGCGTAGACCCGACAGTTACCGGCTCACCCCTCCACTTT. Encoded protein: CASSVDPTVTGSPLHF.

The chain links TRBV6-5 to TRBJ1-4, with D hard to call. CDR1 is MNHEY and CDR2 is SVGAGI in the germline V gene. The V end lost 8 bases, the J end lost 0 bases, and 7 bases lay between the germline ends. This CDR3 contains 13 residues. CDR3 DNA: TGTGCCAGCCGAGATGCAACTAATGAAAAACTGTTTTTT. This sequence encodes CASRDATNEKLFF.

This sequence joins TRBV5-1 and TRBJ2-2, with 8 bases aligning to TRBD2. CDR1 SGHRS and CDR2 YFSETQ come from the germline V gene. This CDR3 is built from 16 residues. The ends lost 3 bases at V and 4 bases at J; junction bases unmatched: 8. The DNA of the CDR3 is TGCGCCAGCAGCTGGGTTACTAGCGGTAGCACCGGGGAGCTGTTTTTT. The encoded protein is CASSWVTSGSTGELFF.

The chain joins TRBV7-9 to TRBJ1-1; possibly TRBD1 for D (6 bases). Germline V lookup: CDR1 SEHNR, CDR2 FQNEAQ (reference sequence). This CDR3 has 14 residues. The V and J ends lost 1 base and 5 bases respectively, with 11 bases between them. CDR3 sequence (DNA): TGTGCCAGCAGCTTAGACACAGGGCTAACTGAAGCTTTCTTT. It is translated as CASSLDTGLTEAFF.

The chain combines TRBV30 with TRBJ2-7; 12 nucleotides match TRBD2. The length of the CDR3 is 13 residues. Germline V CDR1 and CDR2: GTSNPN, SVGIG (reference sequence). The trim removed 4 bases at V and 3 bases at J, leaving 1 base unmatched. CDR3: CAWKLAGGYEQYF. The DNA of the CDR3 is TGTGCCTGGAAACTAGCGGGAGGCTACGAGCAGTACTTC.